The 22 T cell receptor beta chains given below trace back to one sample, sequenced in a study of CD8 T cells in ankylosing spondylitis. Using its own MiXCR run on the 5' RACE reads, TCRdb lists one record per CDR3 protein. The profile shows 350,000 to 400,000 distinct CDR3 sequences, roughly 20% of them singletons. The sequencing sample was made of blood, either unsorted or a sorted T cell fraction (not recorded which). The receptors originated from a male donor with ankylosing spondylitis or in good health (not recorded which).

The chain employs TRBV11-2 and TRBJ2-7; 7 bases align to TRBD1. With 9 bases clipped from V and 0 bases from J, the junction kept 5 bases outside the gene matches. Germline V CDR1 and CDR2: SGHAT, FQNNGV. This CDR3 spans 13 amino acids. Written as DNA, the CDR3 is TGTGCCAGTAAAGGGACAGACTCCTACGAGCAGTACTTC. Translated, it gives CASKGTDSYEQYF.

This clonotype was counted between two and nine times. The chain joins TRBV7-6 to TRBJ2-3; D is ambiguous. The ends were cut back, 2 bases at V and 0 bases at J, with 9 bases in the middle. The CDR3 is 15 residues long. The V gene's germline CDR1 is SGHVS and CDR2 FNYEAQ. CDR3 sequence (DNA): TGTGCCAGCAGCTTAAAAGTGTCTAGCACAGATACGCAGTATTTT. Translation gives CASSLKVSSTDTQYF.

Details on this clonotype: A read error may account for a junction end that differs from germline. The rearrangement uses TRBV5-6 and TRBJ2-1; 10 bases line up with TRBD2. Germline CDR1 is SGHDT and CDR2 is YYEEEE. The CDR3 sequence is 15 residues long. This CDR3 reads CASSGGTSAINEQLF. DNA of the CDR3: TGTGCCAGCAGCGGAGGGACTAGCGCGATCAATGAGCAGTTATTC.

CDR3 bases: TGTGCCAGCAGTGACGGGACCCGGGATGCGGGCACAGATACGCAGTATTTT. Its protein product is CASSDGTRDAGTDTQYF. V usage is TRBV6-4 and J usage is TRBJ2-3, with D perhaps being TRBD1 or TRBD2 (5 bases each). V was clipped by 2 bases and J by 1 base, with 16 bases between them. Germline assignment: CDR1 MRHNA and CDR2 SNTAGT. This CDR3 spans 17 amino acids.

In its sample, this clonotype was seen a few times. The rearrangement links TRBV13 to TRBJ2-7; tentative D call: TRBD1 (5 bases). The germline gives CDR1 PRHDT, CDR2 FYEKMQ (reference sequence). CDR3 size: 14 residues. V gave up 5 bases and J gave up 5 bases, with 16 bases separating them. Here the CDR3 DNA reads TGTGCCAGCAGCCCCAAGGGGCTCAGGAACGAGCAGTACTTC. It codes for CASSPKGLRNEQYF.

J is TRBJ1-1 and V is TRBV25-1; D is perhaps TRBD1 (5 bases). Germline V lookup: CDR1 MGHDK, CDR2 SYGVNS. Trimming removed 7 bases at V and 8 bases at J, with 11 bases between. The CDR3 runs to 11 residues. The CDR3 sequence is CASIGGGEAFF. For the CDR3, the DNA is TGTGCCAGCATCGGGGGAGGGGAAGCTTTCTTT.

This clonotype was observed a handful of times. The CDR3, as DNA: TGTGCCAGCAGTTCCGGCTCCACCGGGCGGCAGTACTTC. This codes for CASSSGSTGRQYF. The chain employs TRBV12-3 or TRBV12-4 and TRBJ2-7, with unresolved D. The V end lost 4 bases, the J end lost 9 bases, and 16 bases lay between the germline ends. CDR3 size: 13 residues.

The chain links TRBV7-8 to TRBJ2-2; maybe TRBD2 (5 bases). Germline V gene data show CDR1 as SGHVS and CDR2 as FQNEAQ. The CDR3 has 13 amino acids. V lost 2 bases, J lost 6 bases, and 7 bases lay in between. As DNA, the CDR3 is TGTGCCAGCAGCTTAACGAGGGCCGGGGAGCTGTTTTTT. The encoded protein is CASSLTRAGELFF.

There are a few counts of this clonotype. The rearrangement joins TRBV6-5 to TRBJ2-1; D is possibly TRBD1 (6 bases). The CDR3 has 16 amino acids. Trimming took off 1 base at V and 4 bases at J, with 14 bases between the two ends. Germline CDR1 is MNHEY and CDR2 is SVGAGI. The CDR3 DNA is TGTGCCAGCAGTTACTTAACCGACAGGCCGTACAATGAGCAGTTCTTC. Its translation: CASSYLTDRPYNEQFF.

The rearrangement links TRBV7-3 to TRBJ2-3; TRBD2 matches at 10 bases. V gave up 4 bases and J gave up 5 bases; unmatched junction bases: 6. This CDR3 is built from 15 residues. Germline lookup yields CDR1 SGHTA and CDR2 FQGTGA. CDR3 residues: CASSSSGGVQDTQYF. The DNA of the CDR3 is TGTGCCAGCAGCTCAAGCGGGGGGGTTCAAGATACGCAGTATTTT.

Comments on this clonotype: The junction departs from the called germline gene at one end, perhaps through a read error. CDR3 sequence: CACSPGLAGALPYEQYF. DNA for the CDR3: TGTGCCTGCAGCCCGGGACTAGCGGGGGCCTTACCCTACGAGCAGTACTTC. The chain uses TRBV3-1 and TRBJ2-7; 14 bases are shared with TRBD2. The CDR3 sequence is 17 residues long. Germline loops: CDR1 LGHDT, CDR2 YNNKEL (reference sequence).

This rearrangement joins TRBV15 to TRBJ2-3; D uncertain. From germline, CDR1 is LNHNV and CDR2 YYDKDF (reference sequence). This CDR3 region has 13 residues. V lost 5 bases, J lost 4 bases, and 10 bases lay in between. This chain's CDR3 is CATSASFPDTQYF. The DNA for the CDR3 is TGTGCCACCAGCGCCTCGTTTCCAGATACGCAGTATTTT.

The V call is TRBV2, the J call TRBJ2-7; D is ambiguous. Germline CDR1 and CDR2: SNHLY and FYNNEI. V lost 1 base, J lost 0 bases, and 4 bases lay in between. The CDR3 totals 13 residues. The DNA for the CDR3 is TGTGCCAGCAGTGAAGTGGTCTCCTACGAGCAGTACTTC. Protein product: CASSEVVSYEQYF.

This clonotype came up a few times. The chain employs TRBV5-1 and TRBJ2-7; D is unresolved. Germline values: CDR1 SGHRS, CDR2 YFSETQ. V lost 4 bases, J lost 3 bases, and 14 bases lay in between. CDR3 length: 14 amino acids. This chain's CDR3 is CASSLSVGYYEQYF. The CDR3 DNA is TGCGCCAGCAGCCTCTCCGTAGGGTACTACGAGCAGTACTTC.

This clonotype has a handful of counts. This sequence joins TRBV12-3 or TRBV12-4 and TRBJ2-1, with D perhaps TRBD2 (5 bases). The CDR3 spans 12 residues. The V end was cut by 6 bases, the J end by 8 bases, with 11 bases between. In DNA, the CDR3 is TGTGCCAGCAGACCCACTAGGGATGAGCAGTTCTTC. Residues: CASRPTRDEQFF.

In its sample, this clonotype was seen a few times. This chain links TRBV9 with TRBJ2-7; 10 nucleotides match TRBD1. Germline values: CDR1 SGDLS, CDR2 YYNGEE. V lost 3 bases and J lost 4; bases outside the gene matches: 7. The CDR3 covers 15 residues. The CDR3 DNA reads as TGTGCCAGCAGCGGGAGGCCGGGACAGGGGTACGAGCAGTACTTC. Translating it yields CASSGRPGQGYEQYF.

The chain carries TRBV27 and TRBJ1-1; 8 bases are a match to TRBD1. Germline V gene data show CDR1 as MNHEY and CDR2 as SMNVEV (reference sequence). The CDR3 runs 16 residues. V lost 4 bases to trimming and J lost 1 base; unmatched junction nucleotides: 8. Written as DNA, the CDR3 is TGTGCCAGCAGTTCCCTAAGACAGGGGAAGAACACTGAAGCTTTCTTT. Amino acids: CASSSLRQGKNTEAFF.

CDR3 coding DNA: TGTGCCAGCAGTCCTACGGGGACAGGTCCCTACGAGCAGTACTTC. It specifies CASSPTGTGPYEQYF. The chain carries TRBV27 and TRBJ2-7; 8 nucleotides agree with TRBD1. The CDR3 contains 15 residues. V was clipped by 5 bases and J by 2 bases; unmatched bases: 8. Germline values: CDR1 MNHEY, CDR2 SMNVEV (reference sequence).

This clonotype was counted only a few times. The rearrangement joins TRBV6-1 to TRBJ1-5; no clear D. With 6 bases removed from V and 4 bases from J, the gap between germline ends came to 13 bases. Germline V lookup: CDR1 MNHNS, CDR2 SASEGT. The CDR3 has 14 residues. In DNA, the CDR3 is TGTGCCAGCAGGGAGTACGACCGTAATCAGCCCCAGCATTTT. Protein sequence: CASREYDRNQPQHF.

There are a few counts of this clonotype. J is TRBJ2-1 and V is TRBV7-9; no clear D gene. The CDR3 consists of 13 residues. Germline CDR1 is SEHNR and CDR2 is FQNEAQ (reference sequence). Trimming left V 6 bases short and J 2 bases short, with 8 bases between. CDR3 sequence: CASRFAAYNEQFF. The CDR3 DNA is TGTGCCAGCAGATTCGCAGCCTACAATGAGCAGTTCTTC.

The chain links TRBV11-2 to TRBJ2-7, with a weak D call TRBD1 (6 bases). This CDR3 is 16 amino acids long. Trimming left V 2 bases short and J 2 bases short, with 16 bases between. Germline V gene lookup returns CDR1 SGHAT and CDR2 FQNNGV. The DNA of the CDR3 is TGTGCCAGCAGCTTATCACCGGGTGGACAGACCTACGAGCAGTACTTC. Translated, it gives CASSLSPGGQTYEQYF.

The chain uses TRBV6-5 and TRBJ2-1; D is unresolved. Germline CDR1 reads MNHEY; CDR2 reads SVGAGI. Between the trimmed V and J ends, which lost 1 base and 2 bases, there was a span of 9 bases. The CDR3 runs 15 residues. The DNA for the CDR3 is TGTGCCAGCAGTTACTTTTCCAACCCCTACAATGAGCAGTTCTTC. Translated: CASSYFSNPYNEQFF.